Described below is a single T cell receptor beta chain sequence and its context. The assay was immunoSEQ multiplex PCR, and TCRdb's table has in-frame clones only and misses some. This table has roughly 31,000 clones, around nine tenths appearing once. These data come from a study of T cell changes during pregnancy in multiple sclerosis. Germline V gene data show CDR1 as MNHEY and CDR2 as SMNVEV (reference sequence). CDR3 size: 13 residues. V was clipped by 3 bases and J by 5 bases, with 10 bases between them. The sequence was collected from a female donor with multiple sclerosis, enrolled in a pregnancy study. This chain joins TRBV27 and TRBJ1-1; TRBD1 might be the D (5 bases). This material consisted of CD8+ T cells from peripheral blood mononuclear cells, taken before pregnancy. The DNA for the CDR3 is TGTGCCAGCAGTTTGGGGCTTGGGACTGAAGCTTTCTTT. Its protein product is CASSLGLGTEAFF.